This TCR beta chain was sequenced during a study of cytomegalovirus exposure and HLA in healthy donors. Whole-study findings and limits: The CMV antigen specificity of a few CMV-associated chains was confirmed through in vitro analysis.

Despite likely unrecorded immune exposures, the donors were nominally healthy at the time of sampling. Germline values: CDR1 MNHNY, CDR2 SVGAGI (reference sequence). This CDR3 region has 14 residues. V lost 6 bases, J lost 7 bases, and 4 bases stayed unmatched. In its sample, this clone was seen once. The antigen is not known. Primers: 60 Vbeta forward and 13 Jbeta reverse. Data came from immunoSEQ multiplex PCR; TCRdb stores just in-frame clones and leaves some out. The data contain over 130,000 clones, around 74% of them singletons. The V call is TRBV6-6, the J call TRBJ2-1; 12 nucleotides match TRBD1. The sequencing input was PBMCs. The receptor comes from a man between 50 and 59 years old in good health and CMV-seropositive. The CDR3 is CASRGQGAGNEQFF. The CDR3 DNA follows: TGTGCCAGCAGGGGACAGGGGGCTGGGAATGAGCAGTTCTTC.